This TCR beta chain was sequenced in a study of response to subunit inactivated influenza vaccine. MiXCR, applied by TCRdb to the RT-PCR reads, yields one record per CDR3 protein. The sample carries around 790,000 distinct CDR3 sequences, around 20% recorded once. Study-wide findings and caveats: Authors suggested seasonal influenza vaccinations each recruit few new T cells.

This clonotype was seen only a few times. Its specificity is unknown. Trimming removed 6 bases from V and 0 bases from J, with 17 bases in between. Per germline, CDR1 MDHEN and CDR2 SYDVKM. This CDR3 region has 16 residues. This clonotype was obtained from a man aged 45-60 years who received an inactivated influenza vaccine. This sequence joins TRBV28 and TRBJ1-2; possible D gene TRBD1, 5 bases. Sequenced material: PBMCs from blood, taken 5 days after vaccination. The CDR3 sequence: CASSTGRLPSNYGYTF. In DNA form, the CDR3 reads TGTGCCAGCAGCACGGGACGCTTACCGTCTAACTATGGCTACACCTTC.